This TCR beta chain was identified in a study of shared clonotypes between healthy human individuals. Whole-study results and caveats: The generation probabilities recorded for non-shared clonotypes fell below those of clonotypes shared by all four donors. Rarefaction gave evidence that sorted-subset sequencing remained incomplete despite large depth. Limited genetic and exposure-history diversity came from having few donors.

The repertoire was sequenced with immunoSEQ multiplex PCR; TCRdb's copy has only in-frame clones and lacks some. This sample carries roughly 2.5 million clones, over 85% of them seen once, and the ten largest clones take around 0.14%. Comments on this clone: Antigen unknown.

Trimming took 4 bases from V and 0 from J, leaving 7 bases between them. Germline assignment: CDR1 LNHDA and CDR2 SQIVND (reference sequence). CDR3 size: 14 residues. Within Nashville, Tennessee resided all donors, each a Caucasian adult. Input material: naive CD4+ T cells sorted from blood. Subset in this sample: CD45RA+ positively selected. The source of this sequence is a man aged 18 to 29 in good health. This rearrangement joins TRBV19 to TRBJ2-4; no clear D gene. CDR3: CASSRSVAKNIQYF. DNA for the CDR3: TGTGCCAGTAGTAGAAGCGTAGCCAAAAACATTCAGTACTTC.